The rows below give T cell receptor beta chains drawn from one sample of a study of OX40 agonist ivuxolimab in advanced cancers. Sequencing used immunoSEQ multiplex PCR; TCRdb keeps in-frame clones, though not all of them. This repertoire shows around 18,000 clones, approximately 72% found once; its top ten account for more than 20%. The specimen comprised CD4+ or CD8+ T cells sorted from blood, sampled in a trial of the OX40 agonist ivuxolimab. The receptor source for this set is an adult with an advanced solid tumor such as melanoma, head and neck, liver or kidney cancer. CDR3s include the opening cysteine and the closing phenylalanine or tryptophan. The order of the fields is V gene, clone size, D gene, J gene, CDR3 protein, CDR3 DNA. The D gene is left open where the match is weak. Some rows have no size entry. The others give once, few or many, or a class for an expanded clone.

>TRBV7-2|.|.|TRBJ2-5
CASSLMGHWETQYF
TGTGCCAGCAGCTTAATGGGACATTGGGAGACCCAGTACTTC
>TRBV15|.|TRBD1|TRBJ1-2
CATSREGAPNYGYTF
TGTGCCACCAGCAGGGAGGGGGCGCCTAACTATGGCTACACCTTC
>TRBV9|once|TRBD1|TRBJ2-5
CASSEGTGGLQETQYF
TGTGCCAGCAGCGAGGGGACAGGGGGTCTACAAGAGACCCAGTACTTC
>TRBV5-1|.|.|TRBJ2-7
CASSPGAAYEQYF
TGCGCCAGCAGTCCGGGGGCCGCCTACGAGCAGTACTTC
>TRBV4-1|.|.|TRBJ2-3
CASSPGEREDGDTQYF
TGCGCCAGCAGCCCCGGGGAAAGGGAGGATGGAGATACGCAGTATTTT
>TRBV27|.|TRBD1|TRBJ2-7
CASSLYTGGSEQYF
TGTGCCAGCAGTTTATACACAGGGGGCAGCGAGCAGTACTTC
>TRBV6-5|many|.|TRBJ2-7
CASSYSGQGRMKYF
TGTGCCAGCAGTTACTCAGGGCAGGGGAGGATGAAGTACTTC
>TRBV4-1|.|.|TRBJ2-5
CASSPRTARETQYF
TGCGCCAGCAGCCCCCGGACGGCGAGAGAGACCCAGTACTTC
>TRBV28|few|.|TRBJ1-5
CASSLDGSNQPQHF
TGTGCCAGCAGTTTAGACGGAAGCAATCAGCCCCAGCATTTT
>TRBV19|.|TRBD2|TRBJ2-1
CASSSQRGPYNEQFF
TGTGCCAGTAGTAGCCAGCGGGGACCCTACAATGAGCAGTTCTTC
>TRBV4-1|.|.|TRBJ2-5
CASSQVRDAFGETQYF
TGCGCCAGCAGCCAAGTGAGGGACGCCTTCGGGGAGACCCAGTACTTC
>TRBV11-2|.|.|TRBJ2-2
CASSPGAQGYSAHSGELFF
TGTGCCAGCAGCCCGGGGGCCCAAGGGTACTCCGCACACTCGGGGGAGCTGTTTTTT
>TRBV4-2|.|.|TRBJ2-2
CASSDLQGMDTGELFF
TGTGCCAGCAGCGATCTACAGGGAATGGACACCGGGGAGCTGTTTTTT
>TRBV4-1|.|.|TRBJ2-1
CASSQDRGAVRDNEQFF
TGCGCCAGCAGCCAAGATCGGGGGGCGGTAAGGGACAATGAGCAGTTCTTC
>TRBV7-9|.|TRBD1|TRBJ2-7
CASSYDRGAYEQYF
TGTGCCAGCAGCTACGACAGGGGAGCCTACGAGCAGTACTTC
>TRBV27|.|.|TRBJ2-3
CASQRADTQYF
TGTGCCAGCCAACGGGCAGATACGCAGTATTTT
>TRBV7-9|.|.|TRBJ2-7
CASSFQGRGQYEQYF
TGTGCCAGCAGCTTTCAGGGGAGGGGTCAGTACGAGCAGTACTTC
>TRBV19|few|.|TRBJ1-1
CASSIRSDTEAFF
TGTGCCAGTAGTATCCGGTCGGACACTGAAGCTTTCTTT
>TRBV11-3|.|.|TRBJ2-3
CASSLVADTQYF
TGTGCCAGCAGCTTAGTAGCAGATACGCAGTATTTT
>TRBV7-9|large|.|TRBJ1-5
CASSLAPQPQHF
TGTGCCAGCAGCTTAGCGCCTCAGCCCCAGCATTTT
>TRBV11-1|.|TRBD1|TRBJ1-4
CASSSGQNNEKLFF
TGTGCCAGCAGCTCGGGACAGAATAATGAAAAACTGTTTTTT
>TRBV6-1|.|.|TRBJ1-2
CASSESGVLGGRYTF
TGTGCCAGCAGTGAAAGCGGGGTGTTGGGAGGCCGCTACACCTTC
>TRBV7-7|.|TRBD2|TRBJ2-1
CASSPGLAGGGEQFF
TGTGCTAGCAGCCCAGGACTAGCGGGGGGCGGTGAGCAGTTCTTC
>TRBV5-1|.|.|TRBJ2-1
CASSLNLGFNEQFF
TGCGCCAGCAGCTTGAATCTAGGCTTCAATGAGCAGTTCTTC
>TRBV7-9|once|TRBD2|TRBJ2-7
CASSYAGGHEQYF
TGTGCCAGCAGCTATGCGGGAGGCCACGAGCAGTACTTC
>TRBV5-4|.|TRBD2|TRBJ2-2
CASSLGGGGYTGELFF
TGTGCCAGCAGCTTGGGAGGCGGGGGGTACACCGGGGAGCTGTTTTTT
>TRBV4-1|.|.|TRBJ1-1
CASSQGAEVNTEAFF
TGCGCCAGCAGCCAAGGGGCCGAGGTAAACACTGAAGCTTTCTTT
>TRBV6-5|.|TRBD1|TRBJ1-2
CASADNRGGGYTF
TGTGCCAGCGCCGATAACAGGGGTGGAGGCTACACCTTC
>TRBV7-9|.|TRBD1|TRBJ2-7
CASSSPTGGTYEQYF
TGTGCCAGCAGCTCACCGACAGGGGGCACCTACGAGCAGTACTTC
>TRBV28|.|.|TRBJ1-3
CASSTEGNTIYF
TGTGCCAGCAGTACTGAAGGAAACACCATATATTTT
>TRBV5-1|.|.|TRBJ1-6
CASSLAFGPGSPLHF
.
>TRBV7-8|.|.|TRBJ2-7
CASSSGAGSYEQYF
TGTGCCAGCAGCTCAGGAGCGGGCTCCTACGAGCAGTACTTC